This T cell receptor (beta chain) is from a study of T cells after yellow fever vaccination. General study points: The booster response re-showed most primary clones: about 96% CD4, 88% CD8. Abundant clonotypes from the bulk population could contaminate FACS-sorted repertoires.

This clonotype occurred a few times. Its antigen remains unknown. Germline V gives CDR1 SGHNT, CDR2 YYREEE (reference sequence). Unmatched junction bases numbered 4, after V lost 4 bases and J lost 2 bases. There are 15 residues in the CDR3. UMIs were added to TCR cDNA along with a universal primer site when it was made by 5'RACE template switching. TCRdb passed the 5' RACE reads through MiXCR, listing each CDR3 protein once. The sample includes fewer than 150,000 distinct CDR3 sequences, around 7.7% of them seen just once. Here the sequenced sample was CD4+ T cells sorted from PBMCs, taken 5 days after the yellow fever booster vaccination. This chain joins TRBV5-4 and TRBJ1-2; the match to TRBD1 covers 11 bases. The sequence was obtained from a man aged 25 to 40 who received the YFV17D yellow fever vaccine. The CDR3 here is CASSVDRGHNYGYTF. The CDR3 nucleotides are TGTGCCAGCAGCGTGGACAGGGGGCACAACTATGGCTACACCTTC. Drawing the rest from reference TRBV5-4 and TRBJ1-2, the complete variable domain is ETGVTQSPTHLIKTRGQQVTLRCSSQSGHNTVSWYQQALGQGPQFIFQYYREEENGRGNFPPRFSGLQFPNYSSELNVNALELDDSALYLCASSVDRGHNYGYTFGSGTRLTVV.